A single sample gave rise to the 25 T cell receptor beta chains below, sequenced in a study of tumor-infiltrating lymphocytes in primary liver carcinoma. Bulk tissue was left unsorted, and RNA and DNA were co-extracted from approximately 20-30 mg of it. With a constant-region primer, TCR beta cDNA was made from roughly 500 ng of total RNA. Three rounds of nested multiplex PCR with slightly modified ARM-PCR produced TCR beta libraries. TRBV1-TRBV30 forward primers paired with a C-beta reverse primer were used in the first two PCR rounds, which ran roughly 11 cycles each. One entry per CDR3 protein results from TCRdb running MiXCR on the multiplex PCR reads. This table holds some 110,000 distinct CDR3 sequences, approximately 82% found once. Sample: liver tumor tissue from sampling region 3. Subset here: tumor region T3, left-lateral pole. The receptors derive from a man in his forties or fifties with primary liver carcinoma and hepatitis B virus infection.

The V call is TRBV4-1, the J call TRBJ2-2; TRBD1 might be the D (5 bases). The germline V and J ends were trimmed by 6 bases and 2 bases, with 13 bases remaining between them. The CDR3 sequence is 15 residues long. Germline V CDR1 and CDR2: MGHRA, YSYEKL. CDR3 protein: CASSPGALNTGELFF. The CDR3 DNA follows: TGCGCCAGCAGTCCTGGGGCCCTTAACACCGGGGAGCTGTTTTTT.

With respect to this clonotype: The junction and the germline gene differ at one end; a read error may be behind it. The chain links TRBV6-4 to TRBJ2-6; tentatively, D is TRBD1 or TRBD2 (5 bases each). The germline CDR1 and CDR2 sequences are MRHNA and SNTAGT. This CDR3 region has 14 residues. The CDR3 region is CASSDNSGANVPTF. The CDR3 nucleotides are TGTGCCAGCAGTGACAACTCCGGGGCCAACGTCCCGACTTTC.

This clonotype has only one observation. Since no conserved phenylalanine or tryptophan closes the CDR3, a read error is the likely cause. CDR3 sequence reads: CSVGRGRSEKLFY. The DNA for the CDR3 is TGCAGTGTTGGCCGGGGGCGGAGTGAAAAACTGTTTTAT. J is TRBJ1-4 and V is TRBV29-1; TRBD1 is a possible D gene (6 bases). The CDR3 covers 13 residues. The germline gives CDR1 SQVTM, CDR2 ANQGSEA.

With respect to this clonotype: At one of its ends the junction is not consistent with the germline gene, which may arise from a read error. This chain joins TRBV6-1 and TRBJ1-4; 9 bases match TRBD1. In germline, CDR1 is MNHNS, CDR2 SASEGT. This CDR3 has 19 amino acids. DNA of the CDR3: TGTGCCAGCAGTGACATCCGGGACAGGGAAGTCTCAACTAATGATAAACTGTTTTTT. It is translated as CASSDIRDREVSTNDKLFF.

The rearrangement joins TRBV4-3 to TRBJ2-6; D is uncertain. Germline assignment: CDR1 LGHNA and CDR2 YSLEER. V was trimmed by 0 bases and J by 2 bases, leaving 11 bases between them. The CDR3 covers 17 residues. The chain's CDR3 is CASSQDGLLPGANVLTF. The CDR3, as DNA: TGCGCCAGCAGCCAAGATGGGCTCCTCCCTGGGGCCAACGTCCTGACTTTC.

Concerning this clonotype: The junction departs from germline at one end; a sequencing error may be responsible. The gene calls are TRBV4-1 and TRBJ2-1; 9 bases line up with TRBD2. Germline CDR1 is MGHRA and CDR2 is YSYEKL. The CDR3 extends over 16 amino acids. The DNA for the CDR3 is TGCGCCAGCAACCAACTCGGGACTAGCAAGTACAATGAGCTGTTCTTC. Protein: CASNQLGTSKYNELFF.

For this clonotype: In this CDR3 the conserved last residue, phenylalanine or tryptophan, is missing, so a read error is likely. CDR3 sequence: CASSLGSRWEQYL. The CDR3 nucleotides are TGTGCCAGCAGCTTAGGGTCCCGCTGGGAGCAGTACCTC. The chain carries TRBV11-2 and TRBJ2-7; the D is unclear. This CDR3 region has 13 residues. The germline gives CDR1 SGHAT, CDR2 FQNNGV. V was shortened by 1 base and J by 7 bases, with 11 bases between the two germline ends.

The chain is built from TRBV10-1 and TRBJ2-7; 9 nucleotides line up with TRBD2. Germline V lookup: CDR1 WNHNN, CDR2 SYGVQD (reference sequence). The CDR3 has 14 residues. Losses at the gene ends were 7 bases for V and 4 bases for J; bases not matched to a gene: 8. The CDR3 sequence is CASNGVTSGYEQYF. The CDR3 DNA sequence: TGCGCCAGCAATGGGGTGACTAGCGGATACGAGCAGTACTTC.

Points on this clonotype: The conserved final phenylalanine or tryptophan is absent from the CDR3, which likely points to a read error. The V call is TRBV29-1, the J call TRBJ2-2; the D gene could be TRBD1 or TRBD2 (5 bases each). The germline gives CDR1 SQVTM, CDR2 ANQGSEA. The CDR3 consists of 14 residues. CDR3 protein: CSVLGPGPIEELFL. The CDR3 bases are TGCAGTGTCCTCGGTCCGGGACCCATCGAGGAGCTGTTTCTT.

Points on this clonotype: Relative to the germline gene, one junction end is altered; a read error may explain this. This sequence joins TRBV11-1 and TRBJ2-4, with 8 bases identical to TRBD2. This CDR3 has 17 amino acids. Germline V gene lookup returns CDR1 SGHAT and CDR2 FQDESV (reference sequence). CDR3 DNA: TGTGCCGGCAGCTTTCCCGGGACTAGAGTGACCAAAAACACTCAGTACTTC. Its protein product is CAGSFPGTRVTKNTQYF.

The J gene is TRBJ1-1, the V gene TRBV29-1, with D perhaps matching TRBD1 (5 bases). The CDR3 has 15 residues. In germline, CDR1 is SQVTM, CDR2 ANQGSEA. In DNA form, the CDR3 reads TGCAACGTCGGCGCAGGGTGGGGTACGAACACTGAAGCTTTCTTT. Protein: CNVGAGWGTNTEAFF.

Regarding this clonotype: The junction does not match germline at one end; this may be a read error. The J gene is TRBJ2-1, the V gene TRBV5-4; 7 bases fit TRBD1. The CDR3 loop spans 14 amino acids. Germline V gene lookup returns CDR1 SGHNT and CDR2 YYREEE (reference sequence). CDR3 in amino acids: CASSLRDSHNKQFF. The CDR3 DNA reads TGTGCCAGTAGCCTTAGGGACAGCCACAATAAGCAGTTCTTC.

Concerning this clonotype itself: This could be a read error, since a much larger clone is one nucleotide away. This chain uses TRBV7-9 with TRBJ1-2; no reliable D call. The V gene's germline CDR1 is SEHNR and CDR2 FQNEAQ (reference sequence). V was trimmed by 5 bases and J by 8 bases, leaving 15 bases between them. This CDR3 has 13 residues. In nucleotides, the CDR3 is TGTGCCAGCAGCCCGAACCCCTCTGTGGGCTACACCTTC. This encodes CASSPNPSVGYTF.

The rearrangement uses TRBV12-3 or TRBV12-4 and TRBJ2-6, with D possibly TRBD2 on 6 matching bases. The CDR3 is 21 residues long. Trimming cost V 8 bases and J 0 bases, with 29 bases left between them. DNA for the CDR3: TGTGCCAGCGGCCGGATCCGACTAGTCCCCGGTCGGGCCTCTGGGGCCAACGTCCTGACTTTC. Its translation is CASGRIRLVPGRASGANVLTF.

This clonotype was observed at least ten times. The CDR3 protein is CASNWARRETQYF. The CDR3 bases are TGTGCCAGCAATTGGGCCCGAAGAGAGACCCAGTACTTC. V usage is TRBV6-2 or TRBV6-3 and J usage is TRBJ2-5; D gene ambiguous. The CDR3 runs 13 residues. V lost 7 bases to trimming and J lost 4 bases, with 13 bases between them. Germline assignment: CDR1 MNHEY and CDR2 SVGEGT.

In the case of this clonotype: Lacking the conserved final phenylalanine or tryptophan, this CDR3 likely reflects a read error. No DNA is shown, since the ends of the CDR3 on it are uncertain; the CDR3 is the one TCRdb lists. The rearrangement joins TRBV5-1 to TRBJ2-2; no DNA check was done on the table's D call, TRBD2. CDR1 SGHRS and CDR2 YFSETQ come from the germline V gene. Counting both end residues, the CDR3 totals 16 amino acids. The chain's CDR3 is CASSGGLLPTPGELFL.

Details on this clonotype: The junction shows a germline mismatch at one end, possibly a read error. The J gene is TRBJ2-3, the V gene TRBV7-7; D not certain. Per the germline V gene, CDR1 is SSHAT and CDR2 is FNYEAQ (reference sequence). The CDR3 is made up of 15 amino acids. The CDR3 DNA reads as TGTGCTAGCAGCCGAGGCCAGGAACGCACAGATACGCAGTATTTT. The encoded protein is CASSRGQERTDTQYF.

About this clonotype itself: It may be a read error: a sequence one base away is much more abundant. The CDR3 is CASSPGIGCTDTQYF. CDR3 coding DNA: TGTGCCAGCAGCCCTGGGATAGGGTGCACAGATACGCAGTATTTT. V and J are TRBV13 and TRBJ2-3, with D hard to call. V was trimmed by 5 bases and J by 1 base, leaving 13 bases between them. Germline V gene lookup returns CDR1 PRHDT and CDR2 FYEKMQ (reference sequence). The CDR3 length is 15 residues. Looking up the rest from reference TRBV13 and TRBJ2-3 gives the full variable domain: AAGVIQSPRHLIKEKRETATLKCYPIPRHDTVYWYQQGPGQDPQFLISFYEKMQSDKGSIPDRFSAQQFSDYHSELNMSSLELGDSALYFCASSPGIGCTDTQYFGPGTRLTVL.

As to this clonotype: A junction boundary mismatches the germline segment, possibly from a read error. The V and J genes are TRBV5-1 and TRBJ2-2; D is undetermined. CDR3 length: 17 amino acids. Per the germline V gene, CDR1 is SGHRS and CDR2 is YFSETQ. CDR3 amino acids: CTSSAHLGGTNTGELFF. In nucleotides, the CDR3 is TGCACCAGCAGCGCCCACTTGGGCGGAACGAACACAGGGGAGCTGTTTTTT.

Note on this clonotype: Since the CDR3 does not end with the conserved phenylalanine or tryptophan, this likely comes from a read error. The chain recombines TRBV12-3 or TRBV12-4 with TRBJ1-5; D is unresolved. CDR3 length: 13 residues. The CDR3 reads CASGLRPHQLQHL. The CDR3, as DNA: TGTGCCAGCGGCCTTCGGCCTCATCAGCTCCAGCATCTT.

This clonotype has only one observation. At one end, the junction sequence differs from germline, possibly due to a read error. This chain uses TRBV11-1 with TRBJ2-7, with no clear D. Germline lookup yields CDR1 SGHAT and CDR2 FQDESV (reference sequence). The CDR3 consists of 13 residues. The CDR3 bases are TGTGCCAGCAAGGTGAAGCGATCCTACGGGCAGTACTTC. As protein: CASKVKRSYGQYF.

The rearrangement uses TRBV6-5 and TRBJ2-7; 9 bases fit TRBD2. The V and J ends lost 11 bases and 5 bases, in that order; junction bases with no gene match: 19. The CDR3 is 16 amino acids. The germline V gene has CDR1 MNHEY and CDR2 SVGAGI. The CDR3 is CACKGSASGDTHEQYF. Written as DNA, the CDR3 is TGTGCCTGCAAGGGGAGTGCTAGCGGGGATACCCACGAGCAGTACTTC.

Details on this clonotype: The junction does not match germline at one end; this may be a read error. The chain combines TRBV29-1 with TRBJ1-1; no reliable D call. Germline V lookup: CDR1 SQVTM, CDR2 ANQGSEA. The CDR3 spans 11 residues. CDR3 bases: TGCAGCGTTGGACATAACATTGAAGCTTTCTTT. It is translated as CSVGHNIEAFF.

This clonotype was seen at least ten times. This chain connects TRBV28 to TRBJ1-1, with D maybe TRBD1 (5 bases). The germline V gene has CDR1 MDHEN and CDR2 SYDVKM. The CDR3 length is 13 residues. With 6 bases removed from V and 10 bases from J, the gap between germline ends came to 18 bases. The CDR3 bases are TGTGCCAGCAGCCCTGGGACTCTCCTGGGAGCTTTCTTT. Its translation: CASSPGTLLGAFF. Full variable domain (rest looked up from reference TRBV28 and TRBJ1-1): DVKVTQSSRYLVKRTGEKVFLECVQDMDHENMFWYRQDPGLGLRLIYFSYDVKMKEKGDIPEGYSVSREKKERFSLILESASTNQTSMYLCASSPGTLLGAFFGQGTRLTVV.

The V gene is TRBV12-3 or TRBV12-4, the J gene TRBJ2-7, with a weak D call TRBD2 (5 bases). V gave up 1 base and J gave up 4 bases, with 20 bases separating them. The CDR3 consists of 17 residues. In DNA, the CDR3 is TGTGCCAGCAGTTTAGAATGGTGGGAGTTGGTAAGATACGAGCAGTACTTC. Encoded protein: CASSLEWWELVRYEQYF.